The 32 T cell receptor beta chains presented below share a single source sample, sequenced in a study of shared clonotypes between healthy human individuals. As defined, naive CD8 cells were CD45RO-negative and positively selected for CCR7, with terminally differentiated effector memory CD45RA+ cells excluded. Clones were read by immunoSEQ multiplex PCR, and TCRdb kept only the in-frame ones, dropping some. The repertoire holds about 580,000 clones, with roughly 98% as singletons. The sequencing input was naive CD8+ T cells sorted from blood. All receptors derive from a man aged 25-40 years in good health.

This chain connects TRBV5-8 to TRBJ2-3; D is possibly TRBD1 or TRBD2 (7 bases each). Germline loops: CDR1 SGHTS, CDR2 YDEGEE. V was trimmed by 4 bases and J by 5 bases, leaving 20 bases between them. The CDR3 is made up of 16 amino acids. The CDR3 region is CASSRGAGGFGDTQYF. The DNA for the CDR3 is TGTGCCAGCAGCCGGGGGGCAGGGGGTTTTGGAGATACGCAGTATTTT.

The chain couples TRBV19 to TRBJ2-7, with TRBD2 as a possible D gene (6 bases). The germline CDR1 and CDR2 sequences are LNHDA and SQIVND (reference sequence). V was shortened by 3 bases and J by 3 bases, with 9 bases between the two germline ends. CDR3 length: 13 residues. The CDR3 protein is CASSMASDYEQYF. Written as DNA, the CDR3 is TGTGCCAGTAGTATGGCTAGCGACTACGAGCAGTACTTC.

This clone was recorded only once. The chain carries TRBV28 and TRBJ2-1; either TRBD1 or TRBD2 may supply D (5 bases each). Looked up from germline, CDR1 is MDHEN and CDR2 is SYDVKM. V was cut by 2 bases and J by 6 bases, with 23 bases left in between. The CDR3 covers 18 residues. In DNA, the CDR3 is TGTGCCAGCAGTTTAACCGATTGGGGGAGATCCCTTGTCAATGAGCAGTTCTTC. It specifies CASSLTDWGRSLVNEQFF.

The chain's CDR3 is CASSEQRTYEQYF. The CDR3 DNA sequence: TGTGCCAGCAGTGAGCAGCGAACTTACGAGCAGTACTTC. This rearrangement joins TRBV2 to TRBJ2-7; no firm D call. Trimming removed 3 bases at V and 4 bases at J, with 10 bases between. The CDR3 length is 13 residues. Germline CDR1 is SNHLY and CDR2 is FYNNEI.

The rearrangement joins TRBV7-9 to TRBJ2-5; D uncertain. CDR1 is SEHNR, CDR2 FQNEAQ, per germline (reference sequence). The V and J ends lost 5 bases and 2 bases respectively, with 12 bases between them. The CDR3 is 14 residues long. CDR3 region: CASSGRAPQETQYF. In nucleotides, the CDR3 is TGTGCCAGCAGCGGCCGGGCCCCTCAAGAGACCCAGTACTTC.

This chain links TRBV4-2 with TRBJ2-7; D unclear. Trimming stripped 1 base from V and 1 base from J, with 5 bases between. The CDR3 consists of 13 residues. Germline V CDR1 and CDR2: LGHNA, YNFKEQ. DNA for the CDR3: TGTGCCAGCAGCCAAGGCTCGTCCTACGAGCAGTACTTC. Translation: CASSQGSSYEQYF.

The chain uses TRBV7-9 and TRBJ2-1; no reliable D call. The CDR3 has 13 residues. V was trimmed by 3 bases and J by 7 bases, leaving 10 bases between them. CDR1 is SEHNR and CDR2 is FQNEAQ in the germline V gene (reference sequence). The DNA of the CDR3 is TGTGCCAGCAGCTTGTTATCCGGGAATGAGCAGTTCTTC. Translated: CASSLLSGNEQFF.

V is TRBV6-1 and J is TRBJ1-1; possible D gene TRBD1, 5 bases. Trimming removed 7 bases from V and 7 bases from J, with 7 bases in between. Germline V gene sequence: CDR1 MNHNS, CDR2 SASEGT. The CDR3 has 10 amino acids. The CDR3, as DNA: TGTGCCAGCACAGGGCTTGAAGCTTTCTTT. Encoded protein: CASTGLEAFF.

The rearrangement joins TRBV14 to TRBJ2-1, with 13 nucleotides matching TRBD2. V dropped 2 bases and J dropped 1; count of bases not matched to a gene: 5. This CDR3 has 18 amino acids. CDR1 is SGHDN and CDR2 is FVKESK in the germline V gene. CDR3: CASSQWTSGSRSYNEQFF. As DNA, the CDR3 is TGTGCCAGCAGCCAATGGACTAGCGGGAGTAGGTCCTACAATGAGCAGTTCTTC.

This chain uses TRBV6-5 with TRBJ1-2, with a possible D match to TRBD1 (5 bases). V was pared by 2 bases and J by 0 bases, with 10 bases between. Germline V gene data show CDR1 as MNHEY and CDR2 as SVGAGI. The CDR3 extends over 15 amino acids. CDR3 sequence (DNA): TGTGCCAGCAGTTACCGACAGTTAGCTAACTATGGCTACACCTTC. Translated: CASSYRQLANYGYTF.

The J gene is TRBJ2-2, the V gene TRBV14; TRBD2 is a possible D gene (6 bases). The CDR3 is made up of 15 amino acids. Between the trimmed V and J ends, which lost 1 base and 5 bases, there was a span of 11 bases. Germline CDR1 and CDR2: SGHDN and FVKESK. The CDR3 loop reads CASSQVTGRTGELFF. CDR3 DNA: TGTGCCAGCAGCCAAGTAACGGGGAGGACCGGGGAGCTGTTTTTT. Complete variable domain (other parts from reference TRBV14 and TRBJ2-2): EAGVTQFPSHSVIEKGQTVTLRCDPISGHDNLYWYRRVMGKEIKFLLHFVKESKQDESGMPNNRFLAERTGGTYSTLKVQPAELEDSGVYFCASSQVTGRTGELFFGEGSRLTVL.

This chain joins TRBV2 and TRBJ2-6; D is unresolved. Germline CDR1 and CDR2: SNHLY and FYNNEI. V lost 4 bases and J 0 bases, leaving 10 bases between the germline ends. The CDR3 totals 16 residues. The CDR3 loop reads CASSASVGSGANVLTF. The CDR3 DNA is TGTGCCAGCAGTGCAAGTGTCGGCTCTGGGGCCAACGTCCTGACTTTC.

CDR3 coding DNA: TGTGCCAGCAGTTTGGATCGATTCGCCTACGAGCAGTACTTC. This encodes CASSLDRFAYEQYF. The chain employs TRBV27 and TRBJ2-7; unclear D gene. The V and J ends lost 3 bases and 2 bases respectively, with 11 bases between them. The germline gives CDR1 MNHEY, CDR2 SMNVEV (reference sequence). The CDR3 extends over 14 amino acids.

CDR3 sequence reads: CASSRGHRGLSNQPQHF. The CDR3, as DNA: TGTGCCAGCAGCCGTGGGCACAGGGGGCTGTCAAATCAGCCCCAGCATTTT. This sequence joins TRBV28 and TRBJ1-5, with TRBD1 matching over 9 bases. Germline assignment: CDR1 MDHEN and CDR2 SYDVKM. This CDR3 is 17 amino acids long. V was pared by 6 bases and J by 4 bases, with 13 bases of the junction left unmatched.

Comment on this clone: One end of the junction varies from germline; a read error may be responsible. The chain employs TRBV4-3 and TRBJ2-7; TRBD1 aligns across 8 bases. This CDR3 has 16 amino acids. Germline assignment: CDR1 LGHNA and CDR2 YSLEER. The CDR3 region has the DNA TGCGCCAGCAGCCAAGAACCAACAGGGGGGATCTACAAGCAGTACTTC. The encoded protein is CASSQEPTGGIYKQYF.

The chain has TRBV14 and TRBJ2-1; D unresolved. There are 14 residues in the CDR3. CDR1 SGHDN and CDR2 FVKESK come from the germline V gene. Trimming left V 4 bases short and J 9 bases short, with 16 bases between. As DNA, the CDR3 is TGTGCCAGCAGCCCATTTAGGGTGGTGTTTGAGCAGTTCTTC. It yields the protein CASSPFRVVFEQFF.

The CDR3 DNA follows: TGTGCCAGCAGTGGGCGGGCTAGGGGGGAAATAGGAAATGAGCAGTTCTTC. Amino acid sequence: CASSGRARGEIGNEQFF. The V and J genes are TRBV9 and TRBJ2-1; perhaps D is TRBD1 or TRBD2 (6 bases each). V was cut by 5 bases and J by 7 bases, with 25 bases left in between. The germline gives CDR1 SGDLS, CDR2 YYNGEE. The CDR3 has 17 amino acids.

J is TRBJ2-3 and V is TRBV29-1; D not certain. This CDR3 is 13 amino acids long. The germline CDR1 and CDR2 sequences are SQVTM and ANQGSEA. Trimming pared 7 bases from V and 2 bases from J, leaving 13 bases between. CDR3 loop: CSDLPYNTDTQYF. DNA of the CDR3: TGCAGCGATTTACCTTACAACACAGATACGCAGTATTTT.

The chain couples TRBV11-3 to TRBJ2-7; the D gene could be TRBD1 or TRBD2 (5 bases each). Germline CDR1 is SGHNT and CDR2 is YENEEA. The CDR3 is 13 amino acids. Between the trimmed V and J ends, which lost 5 bases and 5 bases, there was a span of 13 bases. The CDR3 DNA reads TGTGCCAGCAGCGCCGGGACGACCAACGAGCAGTACTTC. Translating gives CASSAGTTNEQYF.

The CDR3 sequence: CASSSIGLAATDTQYF. CDR3 sequence (DNA): TGTGCCAGCAGCTCGATTGGACTAGCGGCCACAGATACGCAGTATTTT. The chain employs TRBV11-2 and TRBJ2-3; 10 bases map to TRBD2. J was trimmed by 2 bases and V by 4 bases; bases with no gene match: 6. This CDR3 contains 16 residues. Per germline, CDR1 SGHAT and CDR2 FQNNGV.

The chain carries TRBV7-9 and TRBJ2-5; possible D gene TRBD1, 6 bases. V was shortened by 5 bases and J by 3 bases, with 19 bases between the two germline ends. The germline V gene encodes CDR1 SEHNR and CDR2 FQNEAQ (reference sequence). The length of the CDR3 is 16 residues. As DNA, the CDR3 is TGTGCCAGCAGCACTACCGGACAGTCTTTCAAAGAGACCCAGTACTTC. This sequence encodes CASSTTGQSFKETQYF.

The chain recombines TRBV23-1 with TRBJ2-3; 7 nucleotides match TRBD1. TRBV23-1 is placed among ORFs of uncertain function. The CDR3 consists of 15 residues. The ends lost 6 bases at V and 2 bases at J; junction bases unmatched: 8. CDR3 protein: CASRPDRRHTDTQYF. CDR3 in DNA: TGCGCCAGCAGGCCGGACAGGCGACACACAGATACGCAGTATTTT.

This clone was seen just once. Other nucleotide sequences from this sample produce the same CDR3. V and J are TRBV4-3 and TRBJ2-7, with 8 nucleotides matching TRBD1. Losses at the gene ends were 1 base for V and 4 bases for J; bases not matched to a gene: 3. There are 14 residues in the CDR3. Germline V CDR1 and CDR2: LGHNA, YSLEER. The CDR3 spells CASSQGQGAYEQYF. In DNA form, the CDR3 reads TGCGCCAGCAGCCAAGGTCAGGGGGCTTACGAGCAGTACTTC.

The chain combines TRBV28 with TRBJ2-6, with D uncertain. The germline V gene has CDR1 MDHEN and CDR2 SYDVKM. Trimming removed 4 bases from V and 0 bases from J, with 13 bases in between. This CDR3 has 17 residues. In DNA form, the CDR3 reads TGTGCCAGCAGTTCTCCGACGATTACCTCTGGGGCCAACGTCCTGACTTTC. Its translation is CASSSPTITSGANVLTF.

The chain couples TRBV9 to TRBJ1-2; D uncertain. Trimming pared 4 bases from V and 8 bases from J, leaving 15 bases between. Germline V gene data show CDR1 as SGDLS and CDR2 as YYNGEE. This CDR3 has 13 amino acids. CDR3 residues: CASSPPGVWGYTF. CDR3 nucleotides: TGTGCCAGCAGCCCTCCCGGGGTGTGGGGCTACACCTTC.

V usage is TRBV28 and J usage is TRBJ1-4; D is possibly TRBD1 (5 bases). The V end was cut by 5 bases, the J end by 14 bases, with 18 bases between. Germline CDR1 MDHEN, CDR2 SYDVKM. There are 13 residues in the CDR3. Here the CDR3 DNA reads TGTGCCAGCAGTCCGGGACCCCTTGAAGAGCTGTTTTTT. Translation gives CASSPGPLEELFF.

This chain joins TRBV13 and TRBJ2-7; no reliable D call. CDR1 is PRHDT and CDR2 is FYEKMQ in the germline V gene (reference sequence). The CDR3 consists of 11 residues. V was trimmed by 0 bases and J by 7 bases, leaving 4 bases between them. The CDR3 bases are TGTGCCAGCAGCTTAGGGCGGGAGCAGTACTTC. Protein: CASSLGREQYF.

This rearrangement joins TRBV19 to TRBJ2-7; no clear D. CDR3 length: 15 amino acids. V lost 6 bases and J 2 bases, leaving 17 bases between the germline ends. Germline assignment: CDR1 LNHDA and CDR2 SQIVND (reference sequence). DNA of the CDR3: TGTGCCAGTAGCCCCCAGGTAGACTTAACCTACGAGCAGTACTTC. As protein: CASSPQVDLTYEQYF.

The chain has TRBV25-1 and TRBJ1-1, with a weak D call TRBD1 (5 bases). This CDR3 region has 14 residues. V was pared by 1 base and J by 4 bases, with 10 bases between. Germline V gene sequence: CDR1 MGHDK, CDR2 SYGVNS. The CDR3 DNA is TGTGCCAGCAGTGAATTTGACAGTCCCACTGAAGCTTTCTTT. This codes for CASSEFDSPTEAFF.

The chain is built from TRBV7-9 and TRBJ1-5; D unresolved. The CDR3 runs 16 residues. Germline V gene sequence: CDR1 SEHNR, CDR2 FQNEAQ (reference sequence). V lost 4 bases to trimming and J lost 7 bases, with 20 bases between them. The CDR3 nucleotides read TGTGCCAGCAGCTCCGCCGAGAGGGAAAATGGGCAGCCCCAGCATTTT. Its protein is CASSSAERENGQPQHF. The entire variable domain, with the rest obtained from reference TRBV7-9 and TRBJ1-5, is as follows: DTGVSQNPRHKITKRGQNVTFRCDPISEHNRLYWYRQTLGQGPEFLTYFQNEAQLEKSRLLSDRFSAERPKGSFSTLEIQRTEQGDSAMYLCASSSAERENGQPQHFGDGTRLSIL.

The chain joins TRBV7-2 to TRBJ2-5, with unresolved D. Between the trimmed V and J ends, which lost 3 bases and 5 bases, there was a span of 10 bases. CDR1 is SGHTA and CDR2 is FQGNSA in the germline V gene. The CDR3 sequence is 13 residues long. CDR3 DNA sequence: TGTGCCAGCAGCTTGGACGGGCCGGAGACCCAGTACTTC. Residues: CASSLDGPETQYF.

J is TRBJ2-7 and V is TRBV7-8; 7 bases fit TRBD2. Per germline, CDR1 SGHVS and CDR2 FQNEAQ. CDR3 length: 16 amino acids. V lost 5 bases and J lost 5; bases outside the gene matches: 15. CDR3 nucleotides: TGTGCCAGCAGCCCCCATACGCGCGGAGCGGGAAACGAGCAGTACTTC. It specifies CASSPHTRGAGNEQYF.